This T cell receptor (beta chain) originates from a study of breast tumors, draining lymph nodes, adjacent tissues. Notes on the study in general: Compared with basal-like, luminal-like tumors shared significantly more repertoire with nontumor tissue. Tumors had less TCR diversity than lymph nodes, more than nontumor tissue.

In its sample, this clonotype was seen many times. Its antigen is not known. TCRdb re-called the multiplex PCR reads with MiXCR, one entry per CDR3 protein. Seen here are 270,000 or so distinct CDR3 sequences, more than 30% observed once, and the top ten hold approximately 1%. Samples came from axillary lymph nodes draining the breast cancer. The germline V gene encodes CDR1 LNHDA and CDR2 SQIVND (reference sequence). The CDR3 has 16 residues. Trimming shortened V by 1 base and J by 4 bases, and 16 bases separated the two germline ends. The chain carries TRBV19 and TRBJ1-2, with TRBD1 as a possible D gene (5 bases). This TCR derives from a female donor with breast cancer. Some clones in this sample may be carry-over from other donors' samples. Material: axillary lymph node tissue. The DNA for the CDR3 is TGTGCCAGTAGTATAGCTGCGGCAGGGACGCCCTATGGCTACACCTTC. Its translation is CASSIAAAGTPYGYTF.